Detailed here is one TCR beta chain. The data are from a study of blood T cell repertoires in COVID-19. Study-wide context: Specimens from acute and convalescent COVID-19 originated in the United States, Italy and Spain.

In the original workflow: Reference gene primers were amplified, and this amplification served to estimate nucleated cell counts. The assay was immunoSEQ multiplex PCR, and TCRdb's table has in-frame clones only and misses some. The DNA was the basis for D and trimming; V, J and clone size are from that table. The repertoire holds 30,000 to 45,000 clones, with over 75% as singletons. This receptor was obtained from an elderly man with active or convalescent COVID-19. The specimen sequenced was peripheral blood.

CDR3 residues: CASSTGTSGGAFDTQYF. Here the CDR3 DNA reads TGTGCCAGCAGTACCGGGACTAGCGGGGGGGCATTCGATACGCAGTATTTT. The chain combines TRBV2 with TRBJ2-3, with 16 bases that match TRBD2. CDR3 size: 17 residues. Germline V gives CDR1 SNHLY, CDR2 FYNNEI. The ends lost 5 bases at V and 6 bases at J; junction bases unmatched: 8.